These T cell receptor beta chains were read from a single sample in a study of blood T cell repertoires in COVID-19. TCRdb's table, derived via immunoSEQ multiplex PCR, lists solely in-frame clones and lacks some. The data contain 250,000 to 350,000 clones, more than 75% of them singletons. Source material: PBMCs or T cells enriched from blood (not recorded which). The receptor set was obtained from a woman aged 55-75 years in a cohort exposed to, infected with or recovered from COVID-19 (not recorded which). The CDR3 runs from the conserved cysteine through the conserved F or W.

v_call: TRBV4-1
j_call: TRBJ2-1
cdr3_aa: CASSRLLTGDGDNEQFF

v_call: TRBV28
j_call: TRBJ1-4
cdr3_aa: CASSLIGRTTSNEKLFF

v_call: TRBV3-1/TRBV3-2
j_call: TRBJ2-1
cdr3_aa: CASSPPLGTSGRARTNEQFF

v_call: TRBV10-3
j_call: TRBJ1-5
cdr3_aa: CAISDRDKHQPQHF

v_call: TRBV24-1
j_call: TRBJ1-5
cdr3_aa: CATSEDGARGSQPQHF

v_call: TRBV10-2
j_call: TRBJ1-2
cdr3_aa: CASSESIARGDGYTF

v_call: TRBV7-8
j_call: TRBJ2-7
cdr3_aa: CASSWDLSPWVEQYF

v_call: TRBV11-3
j_call: TRBJ2-6
cdr3_aa: CASSPDSSGANVLTF

v_call: TRBV12-3/TRBV12-4
j_call: TRBJ1-1
cdr3_aa: CASSLGGPEAFF

v_call: TRBV24-1
j_call: TRBJ2-1
cdr3_aa: CATSDPTSGTYNEQFF

v_call: TRBV27
j_call: TRBJ2-7
cdr3_aa: CASRIQGAYEQYF

v_call: TRBV16
j_call: TRBJ1-1
cdr3_aa: CASSHLGQGTEAFF

v_call: TRBV4-2
j_call: TRBJ2-4
cdr3_aa: CASSQTGTSDLAKNIQYF

v_call: TRBV24-1
j_call: TRBJ2-7
cdr3_aa: CATSDLYSGEQYF

v_call: TRBV7-3
j_call: TRBJ2-2
cdr3_aa: CASSFGQGTGELFF

v_call: TRBV5-4
j_call: TRBJ2-5
cdr3_aa: CATSSGQLQETQYF

v_call: TRBV9
j_call: TRBJ2-7
cdr3_aa: CASSVQTGPYEQYF

v_call: TRBV10-2
j_call: TRBJ1-2
cdr3_aa: CASSESNGAPYGYTF

v_call: TRBV15
j_call: TRBJ1-4
cdr3_aa: CATSRGPAGGTGEKLFF

v_call: TRBV11-3
j_call: TRBJ1-1
cdr3_aa: CASSLEGDTEAFF

v_call: TRBV28
j_call: TRBJ2-7
cdr3_aa: CASSLYSPYEQYF

v_call: TRBV28
j_call: TRBJ2-7
cdr3_aa: CASSLSGSGEQYF

v_call: TRBV5-6
j_call: TRBJ1-5
cdr3_aa: CASSSGQINQPQHF

v_call: TRBV18
j_call: TRBJ1-1
cdr3_aa: CASSRTGTGSEAFF

v_call: TRBV14
j_call: TRBJ2-1
cdr3_aa: CASSQGSGQRFF

v_call: TRBV6-2/TRBV6-3
j_call: TRBJ1-5
cdr3_aa: CASSLQGWGQPQHF